The 8 T cell receptor beta chains presented below share a single source sample, sequenced in a study of CD4 T cells in relation to SARS-CoV-2 and coronaviruses. For these TCRs, the target antigens are not known. Using immunoSEQ multiplex PCR, the repertoire was profiled, and TCRdb retains in-frame clones only, with some absent. The sample has tens of thousands of clones, 75% to 80% seen once. CD4+ T cells from unexposed donors were obtained before the COVID-19 pandemic (2011-2018). After ten to eleven days of culture, CD4+ T cells were isolated. The sequenced material came from CD4+ T cells from PBMCs, cultured in vitro. Receptor source: a human donor in good health.

J is TRBJ2-5 and V is TRBV19, with D perhaps given as TRBD1 or TRBD2 (5 bases each). Germline V gene sequence: CDR1 LNHDA, CDR2 SQIVND (reference sequence). Trimming removed 7 bases from V and 5 bases from J, with 14 bases in between. The CDR3 contains 13 residues. CDR3 DNA: TGTGCCAGTACCGGGACCTTCGGGGAGACCCAGTACTTC. As protein: CASTGTFGETQYF.

This chain joins TRBV5-6 and TRBJ2-1, with 7 bases lining up with TRBD2. Germline CDR1 reads SGHDT; CDR2 reads YYEEEE. Trimming at V came to 0 bases and at J to 10 bases, leaving 7 bases not matched to a gene. This CDR3 is 14 amino acids long. The CDR3 region has the DNA TGTGCCAGCAGCTTGGTACGCGGACTAGGGGAGCAGTTCTTC. Its translation: CASSLVRGLGEQFF.

The rearrangement links TRBV18 to TRBJ1-6; the D is unclear. This CDR3 comprises 16 residues. The V end lost 2 bases, the J end lost 6 bases, and 14 bases lay between the germline ends. CDR1 is KGHSH, CDR2 LQKENI, per germline. The CDR3 spells CASSPEASPSNSPLHF. In DNA, the CDR3 is TGTGCCAGCTCACCAGAGGCCAGCCCCTCTAATTCACCCCTCCACTTT.

The chain links TRBV2 to TRBJ2-7, with TRBD2 matching over 11 bases. There are 17 residues in the CDR3. Germline V gives CDR1 SNHLY, CDR2 FYNNEI. J gave up 0 bases and V 6 bases, and 10 bases lay outside the gene matches. CDR3 coding DNA: TGTGCCAGCAGAGGGACTAGCGGATTCTCTGGCTCCTACGAGCAGTACTTC. Translating gives CASRGTSGFSGSYEQYF.

This clone was counted between two and nine times. J is TRBJ2-2 and V is TRBV13; either TRBD1 or TRBD2 may supply D (6 bases each). V gave up 7 bases and J gave up 4 bases, with 16 bases separating them. This CDR3 contains 15 residues. Germline V gives CDR1 PRHDT, CDR2 FYEKMQ (reference sequence). The CDR3 loop reads CASTPGGLGTGELFF. The CDR3, as DNA: TGTGCCAGCACCCCTGGGGGGCTGGGCACCGGGGAGCTGTTTTTT.

The V and J genes are TRBV5-6 and TRBJ1-4; 8 bases agree with TRBD1. The CDR3 covers 16 residues. CDR1 is SGHDT, CDR2 YYEEEE, per germline. V lost 4 bases, J lost 7 bases, and 12 bases stayed unmatched. In nucleotides, the CDR3 is TGTGCCAGCAGCGATACCGGACAGGGATACAGTGAAAAACTGTTTTTT. Amino acid sequence: CASSDTGQGYSEKLFF.

The gene calls are TRBV18 and TRBJ2-2, with 9 bases aligning to TRBD2. The junction had 4 bases not matched to a gene; V was cut back by 4 bases and J by 4 bases. Germline V gene data show CDR1 as KGHSH and CDR2 as LQKENI. This CDR3 region has 15 residues. For the CDR3, the DNA is TGTGCCAGCTCACGGACTAGCGAGTCCACCGGGGAGCTGTTTTTT. Translated: CASSRTSESTGELFF.

The rearrangement uses TRBV3-1 (or the pseudogene TRBV3-2) and TRBJ1-1; D gene ambiguous. Deletions cut 1 base from V and 10 bases from J, with 16 bases between. The CDR3 has 14 amino acids. The germline V gene has CDR1 LGHDT and CDR2 YNNKEL (reference sequence). The CDR3 nucleotides read TGTGCCAGCAGCCAAGGTGGGAGGAGAGGGTTAGCTTTCTTT. Protein sequence: CASSQGGRRGLAFF.